This record looks at one TCR beta chain sequence and its context. What it binds is not known. The sample comes from a study of cytomegalovirus exposure and HLA in healthy donors. Study observations and caveats: Reported results showed that the classifier diagnosed cytomegalovirus status with high specificity and sensitivity.

Method: immunoSEQ multiplex PCR; TCRdb's copy keeps in-frame clones and lacks some. The table lists 150,000 or so clones, roughly 87% of them singletons. This CDR3 has 15 residues. V lost 5 bases, J lost 0 bases, and 11 bases lay in between. Germline CDR1 reads MGHDK; CDR2 reads SYGVNS. The chain employs TRBV25-1 and TRBJ2-1; maybe TRBD2 (5 bases). This sequence was found in a woman aged 18-30 years in good health and CMV-seronegative. The sample consisted of PBMCs. The CDR3 here is CASSKGVRSYNEQFF. Written as DNA, the CDR3 is TGTGCCAGCAGTAAGGGAGTTCGCTCCTACAATGAGCAGTTCTTC.